This T cell receptor (beta chain) is from a study of T cell responses to AZD1222 COVID-19 vaccine. General study points: At 160-218 and 743-854, vaccine-associated CD4 TCRs were dominant, and they spanned spike. The number of AZD1222 recipients seropositive at baseline was only five to seven.

For this clone: Antigen unknown.

Pooled together were second doses at about 4 or about 12 weeks. Measured with immunoSEQ multiplex PCR; TCRdb has only the in-frame clones, and not every one. The sample holds roughly 120,000 clones, about 90% seen once. The clonotype was recovered from an adult who received the AZD1222 COVID-19 vaccine. The sample was peripheral blood, taken 28 days after the second AZD1222 dose.

The chain's CDR3 is CASSERGPAPNEKLFF. As DNA, the CDR3 is TGTGCCAGCAGTGAAAGGGGCCCTGCACCAAATGAAAAACTGTTTTTT. The gene calls are TRBV2 and TRBJ1-4; a weak D match, TRBD1 (5 bases). V lost 2 bases, J lost 5 bases, and 15 bases lay in between. Germline V gene lookup returns CDR1 SNHLY and CDR2 FYNNEI. The CDR3 loop spans 16 amino acids.